This passage covers 7 T cell receptor beta chains from one sample sequenced in a study of T cells expressing NK-cell markers (TCRdb year 2020). Library preparation used 5' RACE. This sample was sequenced with an Illumina HiSeq 2000. Following TCRdb reprocessing, every CDR3 protein sequence forms one entry, and DNA is not provided. The sample's clone listing holds approximately 8,200 distinct CDR3 sequences. Together, the top ten hold more than 9% of the sample. Sequencing input: blood T cells: a sorted CD56 or NKG2C T cell subset, CD4+ or CD8+ T cells, or bulk PBMC T cells (not recorded which). Receptor source: a man aged 18 to 29 in good health. Donor details come from another sample of the same person, matched by shared clones.

In terms of frequency, this clonotype is medium-sized. V gene TRBV10-3 combines with J gene TRBJ2-3; the D call from TCRdb, TRBD1, cannot be confirmed without DNA. CDR3 length: 14 residues. The germline CDR1 and CDR2 sequences are ENHRY and SYGVKD. The CDR3 protein is CAISGQGNTDTQYF.

The chain links TRBV6-5 to TRBJ1-5; TCRdb indicates TRBD1, and absent DNA this call remains unverified. CDR3 length: 12 amino acids. Germline CDR1 and CDR2: MNHEY and SVGAGI. This CDR3 is CASGGPDQPQHF.

J is TRBJ1-4 and V is TRBV5-4; TCRdb gives TRBD1 as the D gene, but with no DNA this cannot be confirmed. This CDR3 has 17 amino acids. Germline V gives CDR1 SGHNT, CDR2 YYREEE (reference sequence). CDR3 protein: CASSLSTGGVGNEKLFF.

The genes are TRBV10-3 and TRBJ2-1; TCRdb reports TRBD2, a call that lacks DNA to check it against. The CDR3 is 13 residues long. The germline gives CDR1 ENHRY, CDR2 SYGVKD. The CDR3 spells CAISLAGGNEQFF.

Judged by frequency, this clonotype is medium-sized. The V call is TRBV4-1, the J call TRBJ2-1; TCRdb's D call, TRBD1, is unchecked because there is no DNA. The germline V gene encodes CDR1 MGHRA and CDR2 YSYEKL. This CDR3 contains 14 residues. The CDR3 region is CASSTRQSYNEQFF.

This clonotype is labeled medium-sized based on frequency. The rearrangement links TRBV5-1 to TRBJ2-7. CDR3 length: 15 amino acids. Germline CDR1 SGHRS, CDR2 YFSETQ. The CDR3 loop is CASSLDGVRPYEQYF.

The chain's CDR3 is CSVDFNSRGYTF. The V call is TRBV29-1, the J call TRBJ1-2. The CDR3 has 12 amino acids. Germline CDR1 SQVTM, CDR2 ANQGSEA.